This T cell receptor (beta chain) was captured in a study of response to subunit inactivated influenza vaccine listed by TCRdb under 2018. Background for the entire study: Deep quantitative T cell receptor repertoire profiling was used in the study to track responses to a trivalent subunit inactivated influenza vaccine. What the research found in general, with its limitations: According to the authors, only a limited number of new T cells may be recruited by each seasonal influenza vaccination.

Libraries came from RT-PCR. Sequenced using an Illumina HiSeq 2500. TCRdb reprocessing: public reads trimmed at Q25 with fastp, clones called with MiXCR, in-frame beta chains kept. Each entry is one CDR3 protein sequence, shown with its most common DNA and genes. In this sample the table shows fewer than 600,000 distinct CDR3 sequences, approximately 7.2% of which occur a single time. The ten largest clones capture roughly 14% of the sample. This clonotype was found a few times. Which antigen it targets is not known. Per-base qualities were not stored, and no clone one base away is much larger. Trimming takes 3 bases from V and 9 bases from J, and the germline ends sit 12 bases apart. Its CDR3 holds 13 amino acids, cysteine through phenylalanine. CDR3 DNA only is kept here, 39 bases in frame from base 1. Based on the germline V gene, the CDR1 and CDR2 sequences are MGHDK and SYGVNS.

Sample: PBMCs from blood, taken around 25 months after vaccination. In this chain, TRBV25-1 is recombined with TRBJ2-1; the D segment could be TRBD2, given 5 matching bases. This clonotype originated in a man aged 45 to 70 who received an inactivated influenza vaccine. Donor details come from another sample of the same person, matched by shared clones. Here is the DNA: TGTGCCAGCAGTGACCCGGCGGCGGGTGAGCAGTTCTTC. Its translation reads: CASSDPAAGEQFF.